Below are 24 T cell receptor beta chains sequenced from a single sample in a study of OX40 agonist ivuxolimab in advanced cancers. Libraries were prepared by immunoSEQ multiplex PCR; TCRdb keeps only in-frame clonotypes and omits some of them. Of more than 80,000 clones listed, about 90% are singletons. The material was CD4+ or CD8+ T cells sorted from blood, obtained in a trial of the OX40 agonist ivuxolimab. The receptors shown here come from an adult with an advanced solid tumor such as melanoma, head and neck, liver or kidney cancer.

The rearrangement uses TRBV11-2 and TRBJ2-2, with D hard to call. Germline CDR1 reads SGHAT; CDR2 reads FQNNGV. Trimming stripped 3 bases from V and 4 bases from J, with 3 bases between. The CDR3 sequence is 12 residues long. The CDR3 sequence is CASSFFTGELFF. In DNA form, the CDR3 reads TGTGCCAGCAGCTTCTTCACCGGGGAGCTGTTTTTT.

The chain couples TRBV5-1 to TRBJ2-2, with 11 positions matching TRBD2. CDR1 is SGHRS, CDR2 YFSETQ, per germline. This CDR3 spans 16 amino acids. J was trimmed by 3 bases and V by 4 bases; bases with no gene match: 5. DNA of the CDR3: TGCGCCAGCAGCGTGGGACTAGCGGCATACACCGGGGAGCTGTTTTTT. Its protein is CASSVGLAAYTGELFF.

V is TRBV19 and J is TRBJ2-5, with 12 bases aligning to TRBD1. The last part of the DNA fits TRBJ2-7 better; the J call may be wrong. There are 14 residues in the CDR3. CDR1 and CDR2 from the germline V gene are LNHDA and SQIVND (reference sequence). Written as DNA, the CDR3 is TGTGCCAGTAGGGGGACAGGGGGCCCCTACGAGCAGTACTTC. Amino acid sequence: CASRGTGGPYEQYF.

The chain has TRBV20-1 and TRBJ2-3; D ambiguous. The V end lost 7 bases, the J end lost 4 bases, and 9 bases lay between the germline ends. This CDR3 comprises 11 residues. Germline CDR1 reads DFQATT; CDR2 reads SNEGSKA (reference sequence). The CDR3 is CSGLSADTQYF. CDR3 in DNA: TGCAGTGGCCTGAGCGCAGATACGCAGTATTTT.

This rearrangement joins TRBV12-5 to TRBJ1-1, with 7 bases matching TRBD1. V lost 1 base, J lost 3 bases, and 5 bases stayed unmatched. There are 15 residues in the CDR3. Germline CDR1 LGHNT, CDR2 FRNRAP. In nucleotides, the CDR3 is TGTGCTAGTGGTTTGGCAATCACAGGGGACACTGAAGCTTTCTTT. Translating gives CASGLAITGDTEAFF.

The chain employs TRBV18 and TRBJ2-1; 11 bases agree with TRBD2. The CDR3 totals 15 residues. V shed 3 bases and J 6 bases; nucleotides not matched to a gene: 4. Germline lookup yields CDR1 KGHSH and CDR2 LQKENI. This CDR3 reads CASSPGTSGSNEQFF. DNA for the CDR3: TGTGCCAGCTCACCGGGGACTAGCGGCAGCAATGAGCAGTTCTTC. The full variable domain, its missing parts supplied by reference TRBV18 and TRBJ2-1, is NAGVMQNPRHLVRRRGQEARLRCSPMKGHSHVYWYRQLPEEGLKFMVYLQKENIIDESGMPKERFSAEFPKEGPSILRIQQVVRGDSAAYFCASSPGTSGSNEQFFGPGTRLTVL.

The chain is built from TRBV19 and TRBJ2-3, with D perhaps TRBD2 (5 bases). CDR3 size: 15 residues. Trimming removed 5 bases at V and 2 bases at J, with 14 bases between. The germline V gene encodes CDR1 LNHDA and CDR2 SQIVND (reference sequence). DNA for the CDR3: TGTGCCAGTAGTCCGGACTGGGAGACCACAGATACGCAGTATTTT. Its protein is CASSPDWETTDTQYF.

The chain couples TRBV27 to TRBJ1-6; unclear D gene. The V and J ends lost 6 bases and 8 bases respectively, with 17 bases between them. The CDR3 loop spans 15 amino acids. Germline V CDR1 and CDR2: MNHEY, SMNVEV (reference sequence). DNA of the CDR3: TGTGCCAGCAGCCTAGAGTCACTACCGCATTCACCCCTCCACTTT. As protein: CASSLESLPHSPLHF.

The V call is TRBV7-2, the J call TRBJ1-1; perhaps TRBD1 as D (6 bases). The CDR3 contains 13 residues. Germline CDR1 reads SGHTA; CDR2 reads FQGNSA. Trimming removed 7 bases at V and 5 bases at J, with 14 bases between. Here the CDR3 reads CASIITGLTEAFF. In DNA, the CDR3 is TGTGCCAGCATAATTACAGGGTTAACTGAAGCTTTCTTT. Together with reference TRBV7-2 and TRBJ1-1, the CDR3 gives the full variable domain: GAGVSQSPSNKVTEKGKDVELRCDPISGHTALYWYRQSLGQGLEFLIYFQGNSAPDKSGLPSDRFSAERTGGSVSTLTIQRTQQEDSAVYLCASIITGLTEAFFGQGTRLTVV.

This clone was recorded only once. Additional DNA sequences in this sample encode the identical CDR3. This sequence joins TRBV5-1 and TRBJ2-1; D could derive from TRBD1 or TRBD2 (6 bases each). The ends were cut back, 3 bases at V and 5 bases at J, with 21 bases in the middle. Looked up from germline, CDR1 is SGHRS and CDR2 is YFSETQ. The CDR3 is 17 residues long. CDR3 sequence (DNA): TGCGCCAGCAGCTCGCCCCGAGGGGGGCGGATTGACAATGAGCAGTTCTTC. Protein: CASSSPRGGRIDNEQFF.

V is TRBV5-4 and J is TRBJ2-1; TRBD2 agrees at 11 bases. V was pared by 1 base and J by 12 bases, with 15 bases of the junction left unmatched. The CDR3 totals 17 residues. Germline loops: CDR1 SGHNT, CDR2 YYREEE (reference sequence). The CDR3 reads CASSLTVAGGTNLGQFF. CDR3 bases: TGTGCCAGCAGCTTGACGGTAGCGGGAGGGACCAACCTAGGGCAGTTCTTC.

The CDR3 spells CASSQKIDPAVWNEQFF. The DNA of the CDR3 is TGCGCCAGCAGCCAAAAAATCGACCCCGCCGTCTGGAATGAGCAGTTCTTC. The rearrangement joins TRBV4-1 to TRBJ2-1, with D unclear. Germline-derived CDR1 and CDR2 are MGHRA and YSYEKL. CDR3 length: 17 residues. The V end was cut by 2 bases, the J end by 7 bases, with 21 bases between.

The rearrangement joins TRBV19 to TRBJ2-7, with 7 bases that match TRBD2. The V gene end was trimmed by 6 bases and the J gene end by 5 bases; junction bases not matched to a gene: 7. CDR3 length: 13 amino acids. CDR1 is LNHDA and CDR2 is SQIVND in the germline V gene (reference sequence). CDR3 region: CASRERDRDEQYF. The CDR3 DNA follows: TGTGCCAGTAGGGAGCGGGATAGGGACGAGCAGTACTTC.

This chain links TRBV6-1 with TRBJ2-7, with D tentatively TRBD2 (6 bases). This CDR3 spans 15 amino acids. The germline gives CDR1 MNHNS, CDR2 SASEGT. The germline V and J ends were trimmed by 7 bases and 4 bases, with 20 bases remaining between them. CDR3 in amino acids: CASILGGTGQYEQYF. DNA for the CDR3: TGTGCCAGCATACTTGGCGGGACGGGGCAGTACGAGCAGTACTTC.

V and J are TRBV18 and TRBJ2-1, with 14 bases that match TRBD2. Germline CDR1 KGHSH, CDR2 LQKENI. The trim removed 2 bases at V and 4 bases at J, leaving 10 bases unmatched. This CDR3 comprises 19 residues. As DNA, the CDR3 is TGTGCCAGCTCACCAATAGGGACTAGCGGGAGAGCATTTTACAATGAGCAGTTCTTC. Protein sequence: CASSPIGTSGRAFYNEQFF.

V is TRBV29-1 and J is TRBJ1-1, with D maybe TRBD1 (6 bases). The CDR3 is 16 residues long. Trimming pared 7 bases from V and 1 base from J, leaving 22 bases between. Looked up from germline, CDR1 is SQVTM and CDR2 is ANQGSEA. The CDR3 bases are TGCAGCGCTAGGGGGGACATCCAGGTGTCGAACACTGAAGCTTTCTTT. This translates into CSARGDIQVSNTEAFF.

This clone was detected once. The rearrangement uses TRBV7-9 and TRBJ2-5; no reliable D call. CDR3 size: 13 residues. Germline loops: CDR1 SEHNR, CDR2 FQNEAQ (reference sequence). V shed 5 bases and J shed 3 bases, with 10 bases lying between them. The CDR3 loop is CASSPKVEETQYF. CDR3 DNA sequence: TGTGCCAGCAGCCCTAAGGTAGAAGAGACCCAGTACTTC.

This sequence joins TRBV2 and TRBJ1-4, with D perhaps TRBD1 (5 bases). Between the trimmed V and J ends, which lost 5 bases and 6 bases, there was a span of 13 bases. From germline, CDR1 is SNHLY and CDR2 FYNNEI. The CDR3 covers 14 residues. The CDR3 loop is CASSPVGGDEKLFF. The DNA of the CDR3 is TGTGCCAGCAGTCCTGTTGGGGGGGATGAAAAACTGTTTTTT.

The chain combines TRBV21-1 with TRBJ1-5; the table's D call TRBD1 went unverified against the DNA. TRBV21-1 is deemed a pseudogene. The CDR3 contains 19 residues. This CDR3 is CASSKGGTGGALGNQPQHF. DNA for the CDR3: TGTGCCAGCAGCAAAGGGGGGACAGGGGGCGCTTTGGGCAATCAGCCCCAGCATTTT.

The chain couples TRBV28 to TRBJ1-5; a possible D gene is TRBD1 (5 bases). The CDR3 loop spans 13 amino acids. Germline CDR1 MDHEN, CDR2 SYDVKM. V was cut by 8 bases and J by 3 bases, with 11 bases left in between. In DNA, the CDR3 is TGTGCCAGCGGGGGGGTGCCCAATCAGCCCCAGCATTTT. The encoded protein is CASGGVPNQPQHF.

This clone was observed a single time. This chain connects TRBV27 to TRBJ2-7, with D perhaps matching TRBD1 or TRBD2 (5 bases each). V was trimmed by 10 bases and J by 4 bases, leaving 17 bases between them. The CDR3 totals 13 residues. From germline, CDR1 is MNHEY and CDR2 SMNVEV (reference sequence). The CDR3 loop reads CATSIGGTYEQYF. CDR3 nucleotides: TGTGCCACCAGCATTGGGGGTACGTACGAGCAGTACTTC.

The table lists this clone with a few counts. The chain carries TRBV5-1 and TRBJ1-4, with D unresolved. This CDR3 has 13 amino acids. CDR1 is SGHRS and CDR2 is YFSETQ in the germline V gene. V was cut by 0 bases and J by 2 bases, with 2 bases left in between. The CDR3 is CASSLVTNEKLFF. CDR3 bases: TGCGCCAGCAGCTTGGTGACTAATGAAAAACTGTTTTTT. Supplemented by reference TRBV5-1 and TRBJ1-4, the full variable domain reads KAGVTQTPRYLIKTRGQQVTLSCSPISGHRSVSWYQQTPGQGLQFLFEYFSETQRNKGNFPGRFSGRQFSNSRSEMNVSTLELGDSALYLCASSLVTNEKLFFGSGTQLSVL.

This chain connects TRBV28 to TRBJ2-3, with TRBD1 matching over 7 bases. The CDR3 runs 14 residues. Germline V gene sequence: CDR1 MDHEN, CDR2 SYDVKM. Losses at the gene ends were 6 bases for V and 3 bases for J; bases not matched to a gene: 6. The CDR3 here is CASSGTVPTDTQYF. CDR3 DNA: TGTGCCAGCAGCGGGACAGTTCCTACAGATACGCAGTATTTT.

V usage is TRBV7-8 and J usage is TRBJ2-1, with TRBD2 identical over 7 bases. Germline CDR1 and CDR2: SGHVS and FQNEAQ. Losses at the gene ends were 5 bases for V and 0 bases for J; bases not matched to a gene: 13. CDR3 size: 18 residues. The CDR3 DNA reads as TGTGCCAGCAGCGGGCGATTTAGCGGGCCGAGCTCCTACAATGAGCAGTTCTTC. It is translated as CASSGRFSGPSSYNEQFF.